A single sample is the source of the 26 T cell receptor beta chains below, sequenced in a study of cytomegalovirus exposure and HLA in healthy donors (dated by TCRdb to about 2017). The method was the immunoSEQ multiplex PCR assay. TCRdb stores this immuneACCESS table with in-frame sequences only. Part of the clones is absent; in the studies checked, under half of the shortfall reflects unresolved V genes, and no reason is known for the rest. The sample includes approximately 260,000 clones, with around 88% observed a single time. The top ten clones comprise roughly 1.2% of the sample. Sample: PBMCs. Receptor source: a woman in her 30s in good health and CMV-seropositive.

This chain joins TRBV27 and TRBJ2-7, with a weak D call TRBD1 (6 bases). The ends were cut back, 0 bases at V and 0 bases at J, with 15 bases in the middle. The CDR3 is 17 residues long. In germline, CDR1 is MNHEY, CDR2 SMNVEV (reference sequence). DNA of the CDR3: TGTGCCAGCAGTTTATCAGGTTCAGGGGCCTACTCCTACGAGCAGTACTTC. It specifies CASSLSGSGAYSYEQYF.

About this clone itself: This same CDR3 is encoded by further DNA sequences in the sample. The rearrangement uses TRBV6-5 and TRBJ1-3; D not certain. Germline CDR1 MNHEY, CDR2 SVGAGI. This CDR3 comprises 14 residues. Trimming left V 6 bases short and J 0 bases short, with 9 bases between. For the CDR3, the DNA is TGTGCCAGCAGCCGGACTGGCTCTGGAAACACCATATATTTT. Its translation: CASSRTGSGNTIYF.

This clone was seen only once. The V and J genes are TRBV4-1 and TRBJ2-3; the D is unclear. Trimming stripped 1 base from V and 6 bases from J, with 5 bases between. The CDR3 extends over 12 amino acids. In germline, CDR1 is MGHRA, CDR2 YSYEKL. The CDR3 loop reads CASSQASDTQYF. The CDR3 bases are TGCGCCAGCAGCCAAGCTTCCGATACGCAGTATTTT.

This chain joins TRBV5-1 and TRBJ2-5; 7 positions agree with TRBD2. CDR1 and CDR2 (germline): SGHRS, YFSETQ. The ends lost 1 base at V and 5 bases at J; junction bases unmatched: 8. There are 15 residues in the CDR3. CDR3 region: CASSLYAGVYETQYF. The CDR3 DNA follows: TGCGCCAGCAGCTTGTACGCGGGAGTGTATGAGACCCAGTACTTC.

The chain employs TRBV29-1 and TRBJ1-2; 7 bases are shared with TRBD1. The CDR3 loop spans 13 amino acids. J lost 6 bases, V lost 1 base, and 5 bases had no gene match. CDR1 is SQVTM and CDR2 is ANQGSEA in the germline V gene. The DNA of the CDR3 is TGCAGCGTTGAAGGAATGGGGACAGATGGCTACACCTTC. This codes for CSVEGMGTDGYTF.

Turning to this clone: The sample carries other DNA sequences with the same CDR3. The J gene is TRBJ2-1, the V gene TRBV18, with TRBD2 identical over 12 bases. The length of the CDR3 is 15 residues. Trimming took 3 bases from V and 5 from J; bases not matched to a gene: 2. The germline gives CDR1 KGHSH, CDR2 LQKENI. The CDR3 DNA reads TGTGCCAGCTCACCGCTAGCGGGAGGGGACAATGAGCAGTTCTTC. This sequence encodes CASSPLAGGDNEQFF.

V gene TRBV5-4 combines with J gene TRBJ2-7, with 11 bases that match TRBD2. The CDR3 spans 14 residues. The trim removed 5 bases at V and 4 bases at J, leaving 5 bases unmatched. The germline CDR1 and CDR2 sequences are SGHNT and YYREEE (reference sequence). The CDR3 region is CASSEGLAEYEQYF. The CDR3, as DNA: TGTGCCAGCAGTGAGGGACTAGCGGAGTACGAGCAGTACTTC.

The genes are TRBV20-1 and TRBJ1-1, with unresolved D. This CDR3 spans 11 amino acids. V was shortened by 3 bases and J by 6 bases, with 8 bases between the two germline ends. The germline V gene has CDR1 DFQATT and CDR2 SNEGSKA (reference sequence). CDR3 bases: TGCAGTGCTAGGTATCTCGCTGAAGCTTTCTTT. This gives the protein CSARYLAEAFF.

The rearrangement links TRBV15 to TRBJ1-1; 8 positions match TRBD1. V trimming: 0 bases; J trimming: 6 bases; junction bases outside the gene matches: 3. Germline V lookup: CDR1 LNHNV, CDR2 YYDKDF (reference sequence). CDR3 length: 14 amino acids. DNA for the CDR3: TGTGCCACCAGCAGAGATGTACAGGGGGCTGAAGCTTTCTTT. Translation: CATSRDVQGAEAFF.

V usage is TRBV7-9 and J usage is TRBJ1-2; D gene uncertain. CDR1 SEHNR and CDR2 FQNEAQ come from the germline V gene (reference sequence). V shed 1 base and J shed 5 bases, with 5 bases lying between them. The CDR3 has 12 amino acids. The CDR3: CASSLEEYGYTF. The CDR3 DNA is TGTGCCAGCAGCTTAGAAGAGTATGGCTACACCTTC.

Here the CDR3 reads CASSLLVGLSSSYNEQFF. CDR3 coding DNA: TGTGCCAGCAGCCTACTAGTCGGACTGTCGAGCTCCTACAATGAGCAGTTCTTC. The chain carries TRBV9 and TRBJ2-1, with D possibly being TRBD2 (5 bases). Germline V gene data show CDR1 as SGDLS and CDR2 as YYNGEE. The V and J ends lost 4 bases and 0 bases respectively, with 20 bases between them. The CDR3 length is 18 residues.

The chain carries TRBV6-5 and TRBJ2-7; 8 bases align to TRBD1. This CDR3 comprises 14 residues. The junction had 6 bases not matched to a gene; V was cut back by 6 bases and J by 2 bases. CDR1 MNHEY and CDR2 SVGAGI come from the germline V gene. CDR3: CASSRGQGAYEQYF. The CDR3 DNA reads TGTGCCAGCAGCCGAGGACAGGGCGCCTACGAGCAGTACTTC.

The gene calls are TRBV2 and TRBJ1-1; D might be TRBD1 (6 bases). The V gene lost 3 bases and the J gene lost 0 bases, with 8 bases spanning the gap. The CDR3 loop spans 14 amino acids. Germline CDR1 reads SNHLY; CDR2 reads FYNNEI. CDR3 residues: CASSDRGMNTEAFF. CDR3 DNA: TGTGCCAGCAGTGACAGGGGAATGAACACTGAAGCTTTCTTT.

The V gene is TRBV5-4, the J gene TRBJ1-2; the D is unclear. V was trimmed by 4 bases and J by 7 bases, leaving 17 bases between them. Germline CDR1 is SGHNT and CDR2 is YYREEE (reference sequence). The CDR3 contains 14 residues. The CDR3 bases are TGTGCCAGCAGCCTGGCGGGAGAGCGGCCTGGCTACACCTTC. Its protein is CASSLAGERPGYTF. Based on the CDR3 plus reference TRBV5-4 and TRBJ1-2, the full variable domain is ETGVTQSPTHLIKTRGQQVTLRCSSQSGHNTVSWYQQALGQGPQFIFQYYREEENGRGNFPPRFSGLQFPNYSSELNVNALELDDSALYLCASSLAGERPGYTFGSGTRLTVV.

V gene TRBV4-1 combines with J gene TRBJ2-7; D gene uncertain. Germline assignment: CDR1 MGHRA and CDR2 YSYEKL. V was cut by 0 bases and J by 3 bases, with 12 bases left in between. This CDR3 comprises 15 residues. This CDR3 reads CASSQDLGSIYEQYF. For the CDR3, the DNA is TGCGCCAGCAGCCAAGATCTCGGGTCTATCTACGAGCAGTACTTC.

As regards this clone: Germline and junction disagree at one end, which may indicate a read error. The chain has TRBV6-6 and TRBJ1-4; a possible D gene is TRBD1 (5 bases). The CDR3 is 12 residues long. The germline gives CDR1 MNHNY, CDR2 SVGAGI (reference sequence). CDR3 region: CASSYGGSGQIF. The CDR3 nucleotides are TGTGCCAGCAGTTACGGGGGGAGCGGGCAGATTTTT.

The chain uses TRBV27 and TRBJ2-7; D is unresolved. Trimming stripped 5 bases from V and 3 bases from J, with 14 bases between. The CDR3 loop spans 14 amino acids. Germline CDR1 reads MNHEY; CDR2 reads SMNVEV (reference sequence). CDR3 residues: CASSPTVGSYEQYF. CDR3 in DNA: TGTGCCAGCAGTCCAACCGTGGGCAGCTACGAGCAGTACTTC.

This clone was recorded only once. The chain combines TRBV19 with TRBJ2-3; TRBD1 might be the D (6 bases). V lost 3 bases and J 1 base, leaving 11 bases between the germline ends. CDR1 and CDR2 from the germline V gene are LNHDA and SQIVND (reference sequence). This CDR3 has 15 amino acids. CDR3 sequence reads: CASSIGAGGTDTQYF. CDR3 nucleotides: TGTGCCAGTAGTATTGGGGCAGGGGGCACAGATACGCAGTATTTT.

The rearrangement links TRBV27 to TRBJ2-1; 7 bases align to TRBD2. Unmatched junction bases numbered 7, after V lost 5 bases and J lost 6 bases. CDR3 size: 14 residues. The germline gives CDR1 MNHEY, CDR2 SMNVEV (reference sequence). CDR3 region: CASSKRLAGNEQFF. CDR3 nucleotide sequence: TGTGCCAGCAGTAAACGATTAGCGGGCAATGAGCAGTTCTTC.

The CDR3, as DNA: TGTGCCATCAGTGAGACACAGGGGCTCTATGGCTACACCTTC. It is translated as CAISETQGLYGYTF. The chain couples TRBV10-3 to TRBJ1-2, with TRBD1 identical over 7 bases. V was clipped by 2 bases and J by 4 bases; unmatched bases: 4. CDR3 length: 14 residues. Germline values: CDR1 ENHRY, CDR2 SYGVKD.

DNA of the CDR3: TGTGCCAGTAGTATAGTAAGGGTACTAGGTCAGCCCCAGCATTTT. Translation gives CASSIVRVLGQPQHF. This sequence joins TRBV19 and TRBJ1-5; the D is unclear. Trimming took 1 base from V and 6 from J, leaving 13 bases between them. CDR3 length: 15 residues. Germline V lookup: CDR1 LNHDA, CDR2 SQIVND (reference sequence). The whole variable domain, filled in from reference TRBV19 and TRBJ1-5, reads DGGITQSPKYLFRKEGQNVTLSCEQNLNHDAMYWYRQDPGQGLRLIYYSQIVNDFQKGDIAEGYSVSREKKESFPLTVTSAQKNPTAFYLCASSIVRVLGQPQHFGDGTRLSIL.

The V and J genes are TRBV7-6 and TRBJ2-1, with 7 bases fitting TRBD2. This CDR3 spans 18 amino acids. Germline V gene lookup returns CDR1 SGHVS and CDR2 FNYEAQ. The J segment lost 1 base and the V segment lost 1 base, leaving 10 bases of the junction unmatched. The CDR3 reads CASSLVWVAGESYNEQFF. The CDR3 DNA sequence: TGTGCCAGCAGCTTAGTCTGGGTGGCGGGAGAATCCTACAATGAGCAGTTCTTC.

This chain uses TRBV5-4 with TRBJ2-1; a weak D match, TRBD2 (6 bases). Trimming left V 4 bases short and J 4 bases short, with 9 bases between. Germline V gene lookup returns CDR1 SGHNT and CDR2 YYREEE (reference sequence). This CDR3 comprises 13 residues. In DNA form, the CDR3 reads TGTGCCAGCAGCCGGGAGTCGTACAATGAGCAGTTCTTC. Translating it yields CASSRESYNEQFF.

The gene calls are TRBV7-9 and TRBJ2-7; 9 nucleotides line up with TRBD2. This CDR3 comprises 12 residues. Germline V gene data show CDR1 as SEHNR and CDR2 as FQNEAQ (reference sequence). J lost 7 bases, V lost 8 bases, and 6 bases had no gene match. CDR3 bases: TGTGCCAGCTGGGGCGGGGGGGGTGAGCAGTACTTC. Protein: CASWGGGGEQYF.

The CDR3 nucleotides are TGTGCCAGTAGTATTTCTGGTAGCGGGTCGATCCGGGAGCTGTTTTTT. This sequence encodes CASSISGSGSIRELFF. The chain employs TRBV19 and TRBJ2-2; TRBD2 matches at 7 bases. The ends lost 3 bases at V and 9 bases at J; junction bases unmatched: 13. Germline V gene data show CDR1 as LNHDA and CDR2 as SQIVND (reference sequence). The CDR3 length is 16 residues.

The chain combines TRBV19 with TRBJ1-3; unclear D gene. Per the germline V gene, CDR1 is LNHDA and CDR2 is SQIVND (reference sequence). The CDR3 covers 14 residues. Trimming left V 6 bases short and J 0 bases short, with 9 bases between. The CDR3: CASRTQSSGNTIYF. For the CDR3, the DNA is TGTGCCAGTAGGACTCAGAGCTCTGGAAACACCATATATTTT.